This TCR beta chain was recovered during a study of T-cell reconstitution after alpha-beta-depleted transplantation in children. For TCRbeta, the library was prepared with unique molecular identifiers. TCRdb called the PCR reads again in MiXCR, with one record for every CDR3 protein. The sample yields around 100,000 distinct CDR3 sequences, about 9.3% seen once. As to this clonotype: What it recognizes is unknown.

Study-wide results and caveats: It was newly produced T cells that mostly accounted for T-cell counts and diversity one year after transplant. Certain patients had high TCRbeta diversity at day 60, and it came from recipient T cells and thymic progenitors that survived.

V was clipped by 5 bases and J by 4 bases; unmatched bases: 10. Germline V gene sequence: CDR1 PRHDT, CDR2 FYEKMQ (reference sequence). This CDR3 has 16 residues. The chain couples TRBV13 to TRBJ2-1, with 8 bases identical to TRBD2. The TCR was taken from a boy between 2 and 10 years old with acute lymphoblastic leukemia, due to receive a stem cell transplant. The sequencing used PBMCs, collected before TCRalphabeta/CD19-depleted stem cell transplant. The CDR3 spells CASSPPTAGGYNEQFF. CDR3 DNA: TGTGCCAGCAGCCCCCCCACGGCGGGGGGATACAATGAGCAGTTCTTC.